This passage covers 13 T cell receptor beta chains from one sample sequenced in a study of blood T cell repertoires in COVID-19. The table came from immunoSEQ multiplex PCR; TCRdb's copy has only in-frame clones and leaves some out. Among 50,000 to 75,000 clones listed, 79% were seen once. Input material: peripheral blood. The source of these receptors is a woman older than 75 with active or convalescent COVID-19.

This chain joins TRBV6-5 and TRBJ2-2; maybe TRBD1 (5 bases). V gave up 2 bases and J gave up 6 bases, with 10 bases separating them. The CDR3 loop spans 14 amino acids. Per the germline V gene, CDR1 is MNHEY and CDR2 is SVGAGI. The chain's CDR3 is CASSYHGAAGELFF. CDR3 nucleotide sequence: TGTGCCAGCAGTTACCATGGGGCTGCCGGGGAGCTGTTTTTT.

This clone came up once. The chain employs TRBV7-8 and TRBJ1-2; 9 bases agree with TRBD1. This CDR3 region has 17 residues. The germline gives CDR1 SGHVS, CDR2 FQNEAQ. Trimming at V came to 5 bases and at J to 0 bases, leaving 10 bases not matched to a gene. CDR3 sequence: CASSPTGQGWANYGYTF. For the CDR3, the DNA is TGTGCCAGCAGCCCGACGGGACAGGGATGGGCTAACTATGGCTACACCTTC.

The chain carries TRBV6-6 and TRBJ2-7; D is ambiguous. There are 14 residues in the CDR3. Looked up from germline, CDR1 is MNHNY and CDR2 is SVGAGI (reference sequence). V lost 1 base and J lost 2, with 9 bases in between. The CDR3 DNA reads as TGTGCCAGCAGTTACTTGAGGCAGACCTACGAGCAGTACTTC. This sequence encodes CASSYLRQTYEQYF.

The chain carries TRBV4-2 and TRBJ1-2; 9 positions agree with TRBD1. There are 15 residues in the CDR3. J was trimmed by 8 bases and V by 0 bases; bases with no gene match: 7. Germline-derived CDR1 and CDR2 are LGHNA and YNFKEQ. CDR3 loop: CASSQEEGTGSGYTF. As DNA, the CDR3 is TGTGCCAGCAGCCAAGAGGAGGGGACAGGGAGCGGCTACACCTTC.

The chain couples TRBV5-6 to TRBJ1-1, with 7 nucleotides matching TRBD1. Germline trimming cut 1 base from V and 4 bases from J; bases unmatched to any gene: 13. The CDR3 length is 17 residues. Germline values: CDR1 SGHDT, CDR2 YYEEEE. CDR3 region: CASSLSSRRGLSTEAFF. Here the CDR3 DNA reads TGTGCCAGCAGCTTGTCCTCGCGGAGGGGGCTGAGCACTGAAGCTTTCTTT.

This rearrangement joins TRBV7-3 to TRBJ2-7; the D gene is possibly TRBD1 (6 bases). The CDR3 runs to 15 residues. Trimming removed 5 bases at V and 1 base at J, with 15 bases between. The V gene's germline CDR1 is SGHTA and CDR2 FQGTGA. The CDR3 DNA follows: TGTGCCAGCAGCCCCAGTGGAGACAGGTCCTACGAGCAGTACTTC. Amino acids: CASSPSGDRSYEQYF.

The genes are TRBV10-3 and TRBJ2-5; 10 bases are a match to TRBD1. The trim removed 6 bases at V and 3 bases at J, leaving 7 bases unmatched. The V gene's germline CDR1 is ENHRY and CDR2 SYGVKD. This CDR3 spans 15 amino acids. CDR3 nucleotide sequence: TGTGCCATCAGAAACGCGGGACAGGGGAAAGAGACCCAGTACTTC. Amino acids: CAIRNAGQGKETQYF.

The rearrangement links TRBV3-1 (or the pseudogene TRBV3-2) to TRBJ2-1; weak D call: TRBD1 (6 bases). The CDR3 covers 12 residues. From germline, CDR1 is LGHDT and CDR2 YNNKEL (reference sequence). The V and J ends lost 3 bases and 9 bases respectively, with 9 bases between them. The DNA for the CDR3 is TGTGCCAGCAGCCACCAACAGGGTGAGCAGTTCTTC. Protein product: CASSHQQGEQFF.

The rearrangement uses TRBV6-5 and TRBJ2-7, with a possible D match to TRBD1 (5 bases). Germline V gives CDR1 MNHEY, CDR2 SVGAGI. CDR3 length equals 13 residues. Trimming cost V 8 bases and J 3 bases, with 14 bases left between them. CDR3 DNA sequence: TGTGCCAGCCTAGGAGACAGCAACTACGAGCAGTACTTC. This gives the protein CASLGDSNYEQYF.

The rearrangement uses TRBV29-1 and TRBJ2-3; a possible D gene is TRBD2 (6 bases). CDR1 and CDR2 from the germline V gene are SQVTM and ANQGSEA. This CDR3 is built from 13 residues. The ends were cut back, 3 bases at V and 4 bases at J, with 11 bases in the middle. CDR3 bases: TGCAGCGTTGATTGGGGACTGCCAGATACGCAGTATTTT. Encoded protein: CSVDWGLPDTQYF.

This chain links TRBV10-3 with TRBJ2-3, with D possibly matching TRBD2 (6 bases). Germline lookup yields CDR1 ENHRY and CDR2 SYGVKD. The CDR3 length is 16 residues. V was clipped by 7 bases and J by 0 bases, with 17 bases between them. In nucleotides, the CDR3 is TGTGCCATCACCCCCGAGCGGGTCGCTAGCACAGATACGCAGTATTTT. Encoded protein: CAITPERVASTDTQYF.

This chain connects TRBV18 to TRBJ1-2, with 7 bases that match TRBD1. V lost 2 bases, J lost 5 bases, and 8 bases stayed unmatched. The CDR3 runs to 15 residues. CDR1 and CDR2 from the germline V gene are KGHSH and LQKENI. For the CDR3, the DNA is TGTGCCAGCTCACCAGAGAAAGGGGGCGCTTATGGCTACACCTTC. Protein: CASSPEKGGAYGYTF.

V usage is TRBV6-6 and J usage is TRBJ1-1; no firm D call. Germline loops: CDR1 MNHNY, CDR2 SVGAGI (reference sequence). The CDR3 runs 15 residues. V lost 5 bases and J lost 2, with 15 bases in between. CDR3 coding DNA: TGTGCCAGCAGTAGGCGAGGCCAATACAACACTGAAGCTTTCTTT. Residues: CASSRRGQYNTEAFF.